These T cell receptor beta chains were read from a single sample in a study of T-cell reconstitution after alpha-beta-depleted transplantation in children. TCRdb recomputed calls from the PCR reads with MiXCR, one row per CDR3 protein. The sample consists of 450,000 to 600,000 distinct CDR3 sequences, 10% to 15% of them appearing once. The sample here was PBMCs, mostly from graft donor cells, taken 360 days after TCRalphabeta/CD19-depleted stem cell transplant. The source is a male patient under 18 who had a stem cell transplant for acute myeloid leukemia, so the T cells may come from the graft donor. CDR3s include the opening cysteine and the closing phenylalanine or tryptophan. A D gene is named only where the DNA matches it firmly. Only some rows state a clone size, as once, few, many or a class for expanded clones.

TRBJ2-7,-,-,TRBV7-2,CASSLVAAASSYEQYF,TGTGCCAGCAGCTTAGTGGCGGCGGCCAGCTCCTACGAGCAGTACTTC
TRBJ2-3,-,few,TRBV4-2,CASSQESLAEDTQYF,TGTGCCAGCAGCCAAGAAAGCCTAGCTGAAGATACGCAGTATTTT
TRBJ1-1,-,-,TRBV12-3/TRBV12-4,CASSGQTGLEAFF,TGTGCCAGCAGTGGACAGACGGGCCTTGAAGCTTTCTTT
TRBJ2-1,-,-,TRBV6-1,CASSGLGDYNEQFF,TGTGCCAGCAGTGGTCTTGGGGACTACAATGAGCAGTTCTTC
TRBJ2-5,TRBD2,few,TRBV7-2,CASSFPTSGEETQYF,TGTGCCAGCAGCTTTCCTACTAGCGGCGAAGAGACCCAGTACTTC
TRBJ2-5,-,-,TRBV7-8,CASTSWGATRKKQETQYF,TGTGCCAGCACTTCTTGGGGGGCAACTCGAAAAAAACAAGAGACCCAGTACTTC
TRBJ1-1,-,many,TRBV10-3,CAISGTTAEAFF,TGTGCCATCAGTGGGACGACGGCTGAAGCTTTCTTT
TRBJ2-2,TRBD1,-,TRBV7-1,CASSAGAGNRGPPTQAPTGELFF,TGTGCCAGCAGCGCAGGGGCGGGCAACAGGGGGCCCCCCACACAGGCCCCAACCGGGGAGCTGTTTTTT
TRBJ2-2,TRBD2,few,TRBV6-2/TRBV6-3,CASSLGTSGREGTGELFF,TGTGCCAGCAGTTTGGGGACTAGCGGGAGGGAAGGCACCGGGGAGCTGTTTTTT
TRBJ2-7,TRBD2,many,TRBV7-6,CASSLSLAASYEQYF,TGTGCCAGCAGCTTAAGCCTAGCGGCCTCCTACGAGCAGTACTTC
TRBJ2-2,-,-,TRBV30,CAWGRGENTGELFF,TGTGCCTGGGGGCGAGGGGAGAACACCGGGGAGCTGTTTTTT
TRBJ2-1,-,-,TRBV18,CASSLKLYNEQFF,TGTGCCAGCTCACTAAAGCTTTACAATGAGCAGTTCTTC
TRBJ2-7,TRBD1,many,TRBV10-3,CAISESVTGYEQYF,TGTGCCATCAGTGAGTCGGTGACAGGGTACGAGCAGTACTTC
TRBJ1-1,-,-,TRBV9,CASSVVPGAAAEAFF,TGTGCCAGCAGCGTAGTTCCAGGGGCGGCGGCTGAAGCTTTCTTT
TRBJ2-1,TRBD2,few,TRBV20-1,CSAYLLAGAYNEQFF,TGCAGTGCTTACTTACTAGCGGGGGCATACAATGAGCAGTTCTTC
TRBJ1-2,TRBD1,-,TRBV13,CASSQNGQGIVYGYTF,TGTGCCAGCAGCCAAAATGGACAGGGGATTGTCTATGGCTACACCTTC
TRBJ1-1,TRBD1,few,TRBV29-1,CSVEPSGGLTEAFF,TGCAGCGTTGAGCCTTCAGGGGGCCTTACCGAAGCTTTCTTT
TRBJ2-1,-,-,TRBV20-1,CSALSSANEQFF,TGCAGTGCCCTGAGTTCGGCCAATGAGCAGTTCTTC
TRBJ2-1,TRBD2,-,TRBV11-2,CASSPAGINYNEQFF,TGTGCCAGCAGCCCAGCGGGAATCAACTACAATGAGCAGTTCTTC
TRBJ2-1,TRBD2,few,TRBV11-1,CASSLGGRREGFISNEQFF,TGTGCCAGCAGCTTAGGGGGTCGGCGGGAGGGGTTTATTAGCAATGAGCAGTTCTTC
TRBJ1-1,-,few,TRBV7-2,CASSLSRMNTEAFF,TGTGCCAGCAGCCTAAGCCGGATGAACACTGAAGCTTTCTTT
TRBJ2-1,-,-,TRBV29-1,CSLTGRGNNEQFF,TGCAGCCTAACCGGGCGGGGAAACAATGAGCAGTTCTTC
TRBJ1-4,-,few,TRBV9,CASSAPEGLNEKLFF,TGTGCCAGCAGCGCCCCGGAGGGCCTCAATGAAAAACTGTTTTTT
TRBJ2-7,TRBD1,many,TRBV6-5,CASRWGRGQEGLYEQYF,TGTGCCAGCAGATGGGGCAGGGGGCAAGAGGGTCTCTACGAGCAGTACTTC
TRBJ2-5,-,-,TRBV15,CATSRDTGGETQYF,TGTGCCACCAGCAGAGATACGGGCGGAGAGACCCAGTACTTC
TRBJ2-1,-,many,TRBV7-9,CASSLLKSWGDNEQFF,TGTGCCAGCAGCTTACTGAAATCGTGGGGGGACAATGAGCAGTTCTTC
TRBJ1-5,-,-,TRBV29-1,CSVEGQGDQPQHF,TGCAGCGTTGAAGGGCAGGGAGATCAGCCCCAGCATTTT
TRBJ2-1,-,many,TRBV12-3/TRBV12-4,CASSLPWTLDFYNEQFF,TGTGCCAGCAGCCTACCGTGGACCCTTGACTTCTACAATGAGCAGTTCTTC
TRBJ2-1,-,-,TRBV18,CASSPLGAALRGNEQFF,TGTGCCAGCTCACCTCTGGGGGCGGCCCTTCGGGGCAATGAGCAGTTCTTC
TRBJ2-7,TRBD2,few,TRBV29-1,CSVEERLAGGEQYF,TGCAGCGTTGAAGAACGACTAGCGGGAGGCGAGCAGTACTTC
TRBJ2-1,TRBD2,few,TRBV28,CASSFPRGGYNEQFF,TGTGCCAGCAGTTTCCCCCGGGGGGGTTACAATGAGCAGTTCTTC
TRBJ2-7,TRBD2,many,TRBV7-2,CASSLGLAGVYEQYF,TGTGCCAGCAGTTTAGGACTAGCGGGCGTCTACGAGCAGTACTTC
TRBJ2-3,-,few,TRBV19,CASSLGTESTDTQYF,TGTGCCAGTAGTCTTGGGACGGAAAGCACAGATACGCAGTATTTT
TRBJ2-3,TRBD2,few,TRBV20-1,CSASSGLREFTDTQYF,TGCAGTGCTAGTTCGGGGTTGCGGGAGTTCACAGATACGCAGTATTTT
TRBJ2-1,-,-,TRBV20-1,CSGRAPNEQFF,TGCAGTGGACGAGCCCCCAATGAGCAGTTCTTC
TRBJ2-7,TRBD1,many,TRBV29-1,CSVGQGSEQYF,TGCAGCGTTGGACAGGGGAGCGAGCAGTACTTC
TRBJ2-4,-,-,TRBV12-3/TRBV12-4,CASSLGTGAINIQYF,TGTGCCAGCAGTTTAGGAACAGGCGCTATAAACATTCAGTACTTC
TRBJ2-7,TRBD2,-,TRBV7-2,CATRGLAVPRQYF,TGTGCCACCCGGGGACTAGCGGTCCCAAGGCAGTACTTC
TRBJ2-5,TRBD2,few,TRBV6-2/TRBV6-3,CASRRERTSAQETQYF,TGTGCCAGCCGGCGAGAACGGACTAGCGCTCAAGAGACCCAGTACTTC
TRBJ2-1,-,few,TRBV13,CASSLAVGLGGYNEQFF,TGTGCCAGCAGCTTAGCCGTAGGACTAGGGGGCTACAATGAGCAGTTCTTC
TRBJ2-1,-,-,TRBV6-2/TRBV6-3,CASTRTVYNEQFF,TGTGCCAGCACCCGGACTGTATACAATGAGCAGTTCTTC
TRBJ2-2,-,-,TRBV7-2,CASSPRQANTGELFF,TGTGCCAGCAGCCCCCGCCAGGCAAACACCGGGGAGCTGTTTTTT
TRBJ2-1,-,many,TRBV5-1,CASPGDFTCYNEQFF,TGCGCCAGCCCGGGGGACTTCACATGCTACAATGAGCAGTTCTTC
TRBJ2-5,-,few,TRBV2,CASSDPQTVTGETQYF,TGTGCCAGCAGTGACCCCCAGACAGTTACCGGGGAGACCCAGTACTTC
TRBJ2-6,-,few,TRBV15,CATSRDRVATGANVLTF,TGTGCCACCAGCAGAGATAGGGTAGCCACTGGGGCCAACGTCCTGACTTTC